This TCR beta chain was retrieved from a study of vaccination and CD4 T cells after COVID-19. Sequencing of DNA taken from cultured CD4+ T cells relied on the Oncomine TCR Beta short-read assay. TCRdb called the PCR reads again in MiXCR, with one record for every CDR3 protein. The top ten hold roughly 9.4% of the sample, which has 15,000 to 20,000 distinct CDR3 sequences, roughly 54% seen once. As for treatment: roughly ten-day PBMC culture with coronavirus spike peptide pools or control peptides (ViraFEST assay). These CD4+ T cells came from roughly 10-day cultures by negative selection. This CDR3 is built from 15 residues. From germline, CDR1 is MNHEY and CDR2 SMNVEV (reference sequence). Trimming stripped 5 bases from V and 4 bases from J, with 12 bases between. Comments on this clonotype: Its antigen is unidentified.

The TCR originated in a human donor who had recovered from COVID-19. The chain is built from TRBV27 and TRBJ1-6, with a possible D match to TRBD1 (5 bases). The material sequenced was CD4+ T cells from blood, cultured in vitro. As DNA, the CDR3 is TGTGCCAGCAGTCGGGGACTGAATTATAATTCACCCCTCCACTTT. Its translation: CASSRGLNYNSPLHF.